These 8 T cell receptor beta chains were sequenced from one sample in a study of blood T cell repertoires in COVID-19. TCRdb keeps only in-frame clones here, not all; method: immunoSEQ multiplex PCR. Among about 100,000 clones, roughly 90% were seen once, and the ten largest hold over 0.95%. Sequencing input: peripheral blood. These receptors were obtained from a man in his 60s with acute or convalescent COVID-19.

The chain is built from TRBV11-3 and TRBJ2-2; D gene uncertain. The V gene lost 0 bases and the J gene lost 4 bases, with 3 bases spanning the gap. Germline CDR1 reads SGHNT; CDR2 reads YENEEA. This CDR3 region has 13 residues. The CDR3 nucleotides read TGTGCCAGCAGCTTAGAGGCCACCGGGGAGCTGTTTTTT. This encodes CASSLEATGELFF.

Worth noting for this clone: The sample carries other DNA sequences with the same CDR3. This rearrangement joins TRBV11-3 to TRBJ2-2; TRBD2 matches 12 bases. Unmatched junction bases numbered 4, after V lost 1 base and J lost 7 bases. The CDR3 totals 16 residues. Germline V gene lookup returns CDR1 SGHNT and CDR2 YENEEA. The CDR3 nucleotides are TGTGCCAGCAGCTTAGGGCTAGCGGGAGGGGACGGGGAGCTGTTTTTT. Residues: CASSLGLAGGDGELFF. The entire variable domain, with the rest obtained from reference TRBV11-3 and TRBJ2-2, is as follows: EAGVVQSPRYKIIEKKQPVAFWCNPISGHNTLYWYLQNLGQGPELLIRYENEEAVDDSQLPKDRFSAERLKGVDSTLKIQPAELGDSAVYLCASSLGLAGGDGELFFGEGSRLTVL.

The sample holds one count of this clone. CDR3 coding DNA: TGTGCCAGCAGCTTCACACTAGCGGGGGCCAATAGGGACAATGAGCAGTTCTTC. Protein: CASSFTLAGANRDNEQFF. The chain joins TRBV5-6 to TRBJ2-1; 11 bases align to TRBD2. Germline lookup yields CDR1 SGHDT and CDR2 YYEEEE. V dropped 2 bases and J dropped 5; count of bases not matched to a gene: 12. CDR3 length: 18 amino acids.

This chain joins TRBV28 and TRBJ1-1; D unclear. The CDR3 extends over 12 amino acids. Germline lookup yields CDR1 MDHEN and CDR2 SYDVKM. V was shortened by 2 bases and J by 2 bases, with 3 bases between the two germline ends. Here the CDR3 DNA reads TGTGCCAGCAGTTTACAAAACACTGAAGCTTTCTTT. Translated: CASSLQNTEAFF.

The rearrangement uses TRBV19 and TRBJ2-7; TRBD1 matches at 9 bases. Germline V gives CDR1 LNHDA, CDR2 SQIVND (reference sequence). The ends lost 6 bases at V and 4 bases at J; junction bases unmatched: 10. The CDR3 is 15 residues long. This chain's CDR3 is CASSRPGTGRYEQYF. The DNA for the CDR3 is TGTGCCAGTAGCAGACCCGGGACAGGGCGATACGAGCAGTACTTC.

The CDR3 loop reads CAWSRGTNYGYTF. The CDR3 DNA reads as TGTGCCTGGAGTCGGGGGACCAACTATGGCTACACCTTC. This chain links TRBV30 with TRBJ1-2; maybe TRBD1 (5 bases). Germline loops: CDR1 GTSNPN, CDR2 SVGIG (reference sequence). The CDR3 sequence is 13 residues long. Trimming removed 2 bases from V and 2 bases from J, with 9 bases in between.

The chain joins TRBV2 to TRBJ2-4; no clear D gene. CDR1 is SNHLY, CDR2 FYNNEI, per germline. Trimming took 0 bases from V and 1 from J, leaving 7 bases between them. This CDR3 is 15 amino acids long. In DNA form, the CDR3 reads TGTGCCAGCAGTGAAGCGCTTACTGCCAAAAACATTCAGTACTTC. Its translation: CASSEALTAKNIQYF.

This clone has just one count. The J gene is TRBJ1-2, the V gene TRBV11-2, with TRBD1 identical over 7 bases. The CDR3 is made up of 13 amino acids. Germline loops: CDR1 SGHAT, CDR2 FQNNGV. J was trimmed by 2 bases and V by 5 bases; bases with no gene match: 2. The CDR3 spells CASSPGQNYGYTF. The DNA for the CDR3 is TGTGCCAGCAGCCCGGGACAGAACTATGGCTACACCTTC.